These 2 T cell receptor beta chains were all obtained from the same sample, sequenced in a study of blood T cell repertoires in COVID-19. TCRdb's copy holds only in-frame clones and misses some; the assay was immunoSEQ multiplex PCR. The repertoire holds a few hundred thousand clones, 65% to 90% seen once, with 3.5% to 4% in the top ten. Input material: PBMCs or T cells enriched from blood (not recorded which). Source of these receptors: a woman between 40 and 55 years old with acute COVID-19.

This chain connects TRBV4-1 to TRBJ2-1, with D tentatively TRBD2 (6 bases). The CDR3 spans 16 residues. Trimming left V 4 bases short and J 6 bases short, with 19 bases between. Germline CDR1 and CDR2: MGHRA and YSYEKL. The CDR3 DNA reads TGCGCCAGCAGCCTCGGGGTAACTAGCAAAGTCAATGAGCAGTTCTTC. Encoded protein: CASSLGVTSKVNEQFF.

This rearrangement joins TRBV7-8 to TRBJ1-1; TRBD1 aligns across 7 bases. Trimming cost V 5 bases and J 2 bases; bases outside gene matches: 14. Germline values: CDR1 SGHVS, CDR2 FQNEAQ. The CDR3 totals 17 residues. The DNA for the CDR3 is TGTGCCAGCAGCCCCAGATCCGGGACAGCTCTAAACACTGAAGCTTTCTTT. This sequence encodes CASSPRSGTALNTEAFF.